The present T cell receptor (beta chain) was sequenced within a study of early T cells in non-severe SARS-CoV-2 infection. Using its own MiXCR run on the 5' RACE reads, TCRdb lists one record per CDR3 protein. The sample includes tens of thousands of distinct CDR3 sequences, around 13% of them seen just once. This clonotype was seen a handful of times. This sequence was found in an adult who was a healthcare worker with PCR-confirmed SARS-CoV-2 infection or an uninfected control (not recorded which). The specimen sequenced was whole blood.

The CDR3: CATGPPDEQFF. The CDR3 DNA reads as TGTGCCACCGGTCCCCCTGATGAGCAGTTCTTC. J is TRBJ2-1 and V is TRBV24-1; D call uncertain. Trimming took off 9 bases at V and 8 bases at J, with 10 bases between the two ends. The germline V gene encodes CDR1 KGHDR and CDR2 SFDVKD. The CDR3 has 11 amino acids.